These 20 T cell receptor beta chains originate from one sample sequenced in a study of blood T cell repertoires in COVID-19. TCRdb keeps only in-frame clones here, not all; method: immunoSEQ multiplex PCR. The sample contains 200,000 to 300,000 clones, approximately 91% of which appear only once. The sample was peripheral blood. Receptors were obtained from a human donor in a cohort sampled during active COVID-19.

J is TRBJ2-7 and V is TRBV2, with TRBD1 matching 7 bases. The CDR3 runs 14 residues. Germline CDR1 SNHLY, CDR2 FYNNEI. V was pared by 7 bases and J by 4 bases, with 10 bases of the junction left unmatched. In DNA, the CDR3 is TGTGCCAGCACCCAGACAGGGTTCTTTTACGAGCAGTACTTC. Its protein product is CASTQTGFFYEQYF.

This clone has more than one count but fewer than ten. The chain has TRBV15 and TRBJ2-2, with 8 nucleotides matching TRBD1. The CDR3 runs to 15 residues. Germline loops: CDR1 LNHNV, CDR2 YYDKDF (reference sequence). V lost 3 bases to trimming and J lost 4 bases; unmatched junction nucleotides: 4. The chain's CDR3 is CATSSRGPGTGELFF. The CDR3 bases are TGTGCCACCAGCAGCAGGGGGCCCGGCACCGGGGAGCTGTTTTTT.

The rearrangement links TRBV30 to TRBJ1-1; D uncertain. In germline, CDR1 is GTSNPN, CDR2 SVGIG (reference sequence). V was clipped by 5 bases and J by 7 bases, with 11 bases between them. This CDR3 is built from 11 residues. The CDR3 sequence: CAWGLLNEAFF. The CDR3 bases are TGTGCCTGGGGACTACTTAATGAAGCTTTCTTT.

The V and J genes are TRBV4-1 and TRBJ1-5, with TRBD1 matching 7 bases. The CDR3 sequence is 16 residues long. The V gene end was trimmed by 1 base and the J gene end by 1 base; junction bases not matched to a gene: 4. In germline, CDR1 is MGHRA, CDR2 YSYEKL. The CDR3 loop is CASSQAQGMSNQPQHF. CDR3 bases: TGCGCCAGCAGCCAAGCACAGGGGATGAGCAATCAGCCCCAGCATTTT.

The rearrangement links TRBV24-1 to TRBJ1-1; D gene unclear. V was clipped by 5 bases and J by 4 bases, with 10 bases between them. Germline V gene data show CDR1 as KGHDR and CDR2 as SFDVKD. This CDR3 comprises 13 residues. This CDR3 reads CATSAPSGTEAFF. The CDR3 DNA sequence: TGTGCCACCAGTGCCCCCTCGGGCACTGAAGCTTTCTTT.

The chain uses TRBV9 and TRBJ2-2; TRBD1 matches 7 bases. The CDR3 totals 14 residues. The trim removed 4 bases at V and 5 bases at J, leaving 5 bases unmatched. Germline V gene lookup returns CDR1 SGDLS and CDR2 YYNGEE. The CDR3 nucleotides read TGTGCCAGCAGCACGCAGGGGGTAACCGGGGAGCTGTTTTTT. Protein: CASSTQGVTGELFF.

This chain joins TRBV7-8 and TRBJ1-2, with 7 bases aligning to TRBD1. V shed 5 bases, J shed 3 bases, and the junction held 9 bases outside the gene matches. The CDR3 contains 15 residues. Germline lookup yields CDR1 SGHVS and CDR2 FQNEAQ. The CDR3 sequence is CASSPERDSYYGYTF. CDR3 DNA: TGTGCCAGCAGCCCTGAACGGGACAGTTACTATGGCTACACCTTC.

In DNA form, the CDR3 reads TGTGCCAGCAGCCCTCGGACAGCCCCGAATACCCTTCGCGAGCAGTACTTC. This translates into CASSPRTAPNTLREQYF. The V and J genes are TRBV5-5 and TRBJ2-7; perhaps TRBD1 as D (6 bases). CDR1 and CDR2 (germline): SGHKS, YYEKEE (reference sequence). V lost 4 bases to trimming and J lost 6 bases, with 26 bases between them. The CDR3 totals 17 residues.

This clone was seen a handful of times. The chain has TRBV29-1 and TRBJ1-1, with D tentatively TRBD1 (5 bases). Trimming took off 8 bases at V and 1 base at J, with 8 bases between the two ends. CDR1 and CDR2 from the germline V gene are SQVTM and ANQGSEA. The CDR3 spans 11 residues. This CDR3 reads CSLGGNTEAFF. The DNA of the CDR3 is TGCAGCCTGGGGGGGAACACTGAAGCTTTCTTT.

The V and J genes are TRBV2 and TRBJ2-7; 9 positions match TRBD1. Germline lookup yields CDR1 SNHLY and CDR2 FYNNEI. CDR3 length equals 15 residues. The ends lost 0 bases at V and 5 bases at J; junction bases unmatched: 5. The CDR3: CASSEATGGGNEQYF. CDR3 DNA: TGTGCCAGCAGTGAAGCGACAGGGGGTGGAAACGAGCAGTACTTC.

This chain joins TRBV12-3 or TRBV12-4 and TRBJ1-1; D is uncertain. The CDR3 has 13 amino acids. The ends were cut back, 1 base at V and 11 bases at J, with 14 bases in the middle. CDR3 DNA sequence: TGTGCCAGCAGTTTAGGGACTATCAGGCAGGCTTTCTTT. It translates to CASSLGTIRQAFF.

This sequence joins TRBV6-5 and TRBJ2-6; D gene unclear. Trimming left V 0 bases short and J 4 bases short, with 10 bases between. The CDR3 contains 16 residues. Per the germline V gene, CDR1 is MNHEY and CDR2 is SVGAGI. The chain's CDR3 is CASSYSLVAGANVLTF. In DNA form, the CDR3 reads TGTGCCAGCAGTTACTCCCTCGTAGCCGGGGCCAACGTCCTGACTTTC.

The chain recombines TRBV28 with TRBJ1-2; perhaps TRBD1 as D (6 bases). Germline CDR1 and CDR2: MDHEN and SYDVKM. This CDR3 has 13 residues. V gave up 9 bases and J gave up 8 bases, with 19 bases separating them. The CDR3: CASKSGAGSGYTF. In DNA form, the CDR3 reads TGTGCCAGTAAGTCAGGGGCAGGGAGCGGCTACACCTTC.

This clone was seen a few times. The rearrangement links TRBV11-2 to TRBJ2-7; D is undetermined. CDR1 is SGHAT, CDR2 FQNNGV, per germline. The CDR3 totals 12 residues. Trimming took off 10 bases at V and 6 bases at J, with 16 bases between the two ends. This chain's CDR3 is CATAKPPGEQYF. In nucleotides, the CDR3 is TGTGCCACCGCAAAACCCCCGGGCGAGCAGTACTTC.

The genes are TRBV25-1 and TRBJ2-7, with D maybe TRBD2 (7 bases). The V and J ends lost 3 bases and 2 bases respectively, with 11 bases between them. CDR1 and CDR2 (germline): MGHDK, SYGVNS. The CDR3 covers 14 residues. The DNA for the CDR3 is TGTGCCAGCAGTGAGGGGCGGGGGCCCTACGAGCAGTACTTC. It encodes CASSEGRGPYEQYF.

The chain has TRBV30 and TRBJ1-3; D gene uncertain. Germline loops: CDR1 GTSNPN, CDR2 SVGIG (reference sequence). With 1 base removed from V and 0 bases from J, the gap between germline ends came to 7 bases. The CDR3 extends over 14 amino acids. CDR3 protein: CAWSGLSSGNTIYF. The CDR3 DNA sequence: TGTGCCTGGAGTGGATTGAGCTCTGGAAACACCATATATTTT.

V and J are TRBV5-3 and TRBJ2-7, with TRBD1 matching 9 bases. TRBV5-3 is marked as an open reading frame, function uncertain. This CDR3 is 17 amino acids long. Trimming removed 4 bases from V and 0 bases from J; junction bases left unmatched: 11. The CDR3 sequence: CARSPEGGQGSSYEQYF. In DNA form, the CDR3 reads TGTGCCAGAAGCCCTGAGGGAGGACAGGGGAGCTCCTACGAGCAGTACTTC.

The V call is TRBV7-2, the J call TRBJ2-1; no reliable D call. CDR1 is SGHTA and CDR2 is FQGNSA in the germline V gene. The ends were cut back, 4 bases at V and 2 bases at J, with 6 bases in the middle. The CDR3 extends over 13 amino acids. The CDR3 is CASSSPTYNEQFF. CDR3 coding DNA: TGTGCCAGCAGCTCACCTACCTACAATGAGCAGTTCTTC.

The chain is built from TRBV28 and TRBJ1-1, with D perhaps matching TRBD1 (5 bases). The CDR3 has 14 residues. V was pared by 5 bases and J by 2 bases, with 12 bases between. CDR1 MDHEN and CDR2 SYDVKM come from the germline V gene. The DNA of the CDR3 is TGTGCCAGCAGTACCCGGGGGGATAACACTGAAGCTTTCTTT. Translation gives CASSTRGDNTEAFF.

The genes are TRBV2 and TRBJ2-5; TRBD2 matches 11 bases. The germline V gene has CDR1 SNHLY and CDR2 FYNNEI. With 1 base clipped from V and 3 bases from J, the junction kept 4 bases outside the gene matches. The CDR3 runs 16 residues. In nucleotides, the CDR3 is TGTGCCAGCAGTGAAGTCGGTAGCGGGGGGGAAGAGACCCAGTACTTC. Translating it yields CASSEVGSGGEETQYF. The variable domain in full, completed from reference TRBV2 and TRBJ2-5, reads EPEVTQTPSHQVTQMGQEVILRCVPISNHLYFYWYRQILGQKVEFLVSFYNNEISEKSEIFDDQFSVERPDGSNFTLKIRSTKLEDSAMYFCASSEVGSGGEETQYFGPGTRLLVL.